This T cell receptor (beta chain) was identified during a study of CD8 T cells in ankylosing spondylitis. The study's findings and limits: Significant enrichment of disease-linked clones was reported in matched ankylosing spondylitis synovial fluid. It appeared that ankylosing spondylitis blood was characterized by a TCR beta motif of several highly homologous variants.

J lost 2 bases, V lost 0 bases, and 2 bases had no gene match. CDR1 and CDR2 (germline): SGHRS, YFSETQ. This CDR3 has 15 residues. Researchers built TCR beta libraries using quantitative 5'-RACE with molecular barcodes. TCRdb recomputed calls from the 5' RACE reads with MiXCR, one row per CDR3 protein. Here the sample spans 100,000 to 150,000 distinct CDR3 sequences, roughly 15% being singletons. This clonotype appeared a few times. The antigen is not known. V and J are TRBV5-1 and TRBJ1-5, with 7 bases that match TRBD1. This sequence was found in a female donor with ankylosing spondylitis or in good health (not recorded which). The sequenced sample was blood, either unsorted or a sorted T cell fraction (not recorded which). The CDR3, as DNA: TGCGCCAGCAGCTTGGACCAGGGGGGCAATCAGCCCCAGCATTTT. Translated: CASSLDQGGNQPQHF. The variable domain in full, completed from reference TRBV5-1 and TRBJ1-5, reads KAGVTQTPRYLIKTRGQQVTLSCSPISGHRSVSWYQQTPGQGLQFLFEYFSETQRNKGNFPGRFSGRQFSNSRSEMNVSTLELGDSALYLCASSLDQGGNQPQHFGDGTRLSIL.